This T cell receptor beta chain was captured in a study of blood T cells in healthy people across ages. Findings and caveats of the study: Observed TCR beta diversity showed a strong correlation with the percentage of naive T cells as measured by flow cytometry.

The CDR3 covers 14 residues. The V end lost 3 bases, the J end lost 3 bases, and 12 bases lay between the germline ends. Germline lookup yields CDR1 ENHRY and CDR2 SYGVKD. Sample-barcoded 5' priming and a J-beta primer mix drove a second PCR of roughly 6 to 12 cycles. TCRdb recomputed calls from the 5' RACE reads with MiXCR, one row per CDR3 protein. The data hold roughly 800,000 distinct CDR3 sequences, with roughly 25% observed a single time. In regard to this clonotype: Its antigen is still unknown.

These data were also filed under a second study, of T cells of mothers and their children. This second report adds: Maternal samples each gave over 9.5 million TCR beta CDR3 reads, and child samples some 2.8 million each. Related pairs of mothers and children showed slightly higher, non-significant overlap versus unrelated pairs.

The TCR was taken from a boy aged 10-17 years in good health. The sequenced material came from blood. This rearrangement joins TRBV10-3 to TRBJ2-7; D is undetermined. CDR3 loop: CAISDRALFYEQYF. In nucleotides, the CDR3 is TGTGCCATCAGTGATCGGGCACTTTTCTACGAGCAGTACTTC.